The 32 T cell receptor beta chains given below trace back to one sample, sequenced in a study of CD8 T cells in Susac syndrome. Random hexamers were used to reverse transcribe an amount of roughly 0.45 to 1 ug RNA. TCRdb fed the immunoSEQ multiplex PCR reads into MiXCR, producing one record per CDR3 protein. The sample shows about 430,000 distinct CDR3 sequences, about 85% of them seen only once. The sample comprised CD8+ T cells from PBMCs. These receptors were collected from a human donor with multiple sclerosis.

The chain recombines TRBV27 with TRBJ1-1; D might be TRBD1 (5 bases). The CDR3 extends over 17 amino acids. CDR1 and CDR2 from the germline V gene are MNHEY and SMNVEV (reference sequence). Trimming left V 7 bases short and J 4 bases short, with 25 bases between. The CDR3 DNA reads TGTGCCAGCAAAACCTTCGGTACATGGGGGATCGGCACTGAAGCTTTCTTT. It codes for CASKTFGTWGIGTEAFF.

The rearrangement joins TRBV7-3 to TRBJ2-7; D may match TRBD1 or TRBD2 (5 bases each). The germline V and J ends were trimmed by 5 bases and 5 bases, with 22 bases remaining between them. The CDR3 sequence is 16 residues long. Germline assignment: CDR1 SGHTA and CDR2 FQGTGA. The CDR3 loop is CASSQPRGEAFHEQYF. The CDR3 bases are TGTGCCAGCAGCCAACCGAGAGGGGAAGCTTTCCACGAGCAGTACTTC. Drawing the rest from reference TRBV7-3 and TRBJ2-7, the complete variable domain is GAGVSQTPSNKVTEKGKYVELRCDPISGHTALYWYRQSLGQGPEFLIYFQGTGAADDSGLPNDRFFAVRPEGSVSTLKIQRTERGDSAVYLCASSQPRGEAFHEQYFGPGTRLTVT.

The chain has TRBV14 and TRBJ1-1, with unresolved D. CDR1 is SGHDN, CDR2 FVKESK, per germline. This CDR3 spans 14 amino acids. V was pared by 2 bases and J by 7 bases, with 14 bases between. CDR3 protein: CASSQLTGSIEAFF. For the CDR3, the DNA is TGTGCCAGCAGCCAACTAACGGGGAGCATTGAAGCTTTCTTT.

The gene calls are TRBV6-1 and TRBJ2-1; TRBD2 agrees at 14 bases. CDR1 and CDR2 from the germline V gene are MNHNS and SASEGT. After removal of 4 bases from V and 3 bases from J, the junction contained 11 bases not matched to a gene. CDR3 size: 19 residues. DNA of the CDR3: TGTGCCAGCAGTGTGCCACGACTAGCGGGAGGGCCGAGCTACAATGAGCAGTTCTTC. This translates into CASSVPRLAGGPSYNEQFF.

V gene TRBV6-5 combines with J gene TRBJ1-1; no definite D call. Trimming cost V 4 bases and J 6 bases, with 9 bases left between them. The CDR3 is 12 amino acids. CDR1 and CDR2 from the germline V gene are MNHEY and SVGAGI. CDR3 sequence: CASSWRGAEAFF. CDR3 bases: TGTGCCAGCAGTTGGAGAGGCGCTGAAGCTTTCTTT.

V and J are TRBV23-1 and TRBJ2-4; D perhaps matches TRBD2 (7 bases). TRBV23-1 is recorded as an ORF, its role being uncertain. V was cut by 6 bases and J by 1 base, with 13 bases left in between. CDR3 length: 15 amino acids. The CDR3 DNA sequence: TGCGCCAGCAGAGGGGGGGGTATGGCCAAAAACATTCAGTACTTC. Residues: CASRGGGMAKNIQYF.

The chain carries TRBV7-9 and TRBJ2-7; maybe TRBD1 (5 bases). The CDR3 runs 13 residues. In germline, CDR1 is SEHNR, CDR2 FQNEAQ (reference sequence). V lost 5 bases, J lost 5 bases, and 13 bases lay in between. The CDR3 coding sequence is TGTGCCAGCAGCATGGCTGGCAGGGACGAGCAGTACTTC. Amino acid sequence: CASSMAGRDEQYF.

The chain joins TRBV19 to TRBJ1-1, with D unresolved. Germline CDR1 and CDR2: LNHDA and SQIVND (reference sequence). With 10 bases removed from V and 7 bases from J, the gap between germline ends came to 13 bases. The CDR3 extends over 11 amino acids. CDR3 nucleotides: TGTGCCACCCGGCTGCCGGGTGAAGCTTTCTTT. Translated: CATRLPGEAFF.

J is TRBJ2-1 and V is TRBV12-3 or TRBV12-4; 15 nucleotides agree with TRBD2. The CDR3 sequence is 20 residues long. Germline trimming cut 7 bases from V and 0 bases from J; bases unmatched to any gene: 13. CDR3 amino acids: CASTLRTSGRARSSYNEQFF. In DNA form, the CDR3 reads TGTGCCAGCACCCTCCGGACTAGCGGGAGGGCTCGAAGCTCCTACAATGAGCAGTTCTTC.

This clonotype has only one observation. The gene calls are TRBV2 and TRBJ2-1; 7 bases match TRBD2. Germline V gives CDR1 SNHLY, CDR2 FYNNEI. V lost 7 bases, J lost 7 bases, and 10 bases stayed unmatched. The CDR3 sequence is 14 residues long. The CDR3 loop reads CASTPGGVYNEQFF. The DNA for the CDR3 is TGTGCCAGCACCCCTGGGGGGGTATATAATGAGCAGTTCTTC. Based on the CDR3 plus reference TRBV2 and TRBJ2-1, the full variable domain is EPEVTQTPSHQVTQMGQEVILRCVPISNHLYFYWYRQILGQKVEFLVSFYNNEISEKSEIFDDQFSVERPDGSNFTLKIRSTKLEDSAMYFCASTPGGVYNEQFFGPGTRLTVL.

The CDR3 nucleotides read TGTGCCTGGAGTGCCTCCGAAGGGGCCGTATCCTACGAGCAGTACTTC. It is translated as CAWSASEGAVSYEQYF. V and J are TRBV30 and TRBJ2-7, with D possibly matching TRBD1 (5 bases). Germline V gives CDR1 GTSNPN, CDR2 SVGIG (reference sequence). The CDR3 spans 16 residues. V lost 1 base, J lost 1 base, and 17 bases lay in between.

The chain carries TRBV3-1 and TRBJ2-5; no clear D. V was pared by 1 base and J by 3 bases, with 12 bases between. The CDR3 extends over 15 amino acids. CDR1 is LGHDT and CDR2 is YNNKEL in the germline V gene (reference sequence). CDR3 amino acids: CASSQARDSKETQYF. In DNA, the CDR3 is TGTGCCAGCAGCCAAGCTAGGGATTCGAAAGAGACCCAGTACTTC.

The V and J genes are TRBV6-4 and TRBJ2-2; no reliable D call. Germline V lookup: CDR1 MRHNA, CDR2 SNTAGT. This CDR3 comprises 14 residues. Between the trimmed V and J ends, which lost 0 bases and 6 bases, there was a span of 8 bases. This CDR3 is CASSDSIGSGELFF. As DNA, the CDR3 is TGTGCCAGCAGTGACTCAATAGGCTCCGGGGAGCTGTTTTTT.

The chain couples TRBV5-1 to TRBJ1-3; D is unclear. Trimming removed 0 bases at V and 4 bases at J, with 11 bases between. The CDR3 spans 15 residues. The germline V gene encodes CDR1 SGHRS and CDR2 YFSETQ. The CDR3 sequence: CASSLEAVGGNTIYF. The DNA of the CDR3 is TGCGCCAGCAGCTTGGAGGCAGTAGGAGGAAACACCATATATTTT. Together with reference TRBV5-1 and TRBJ1-3, the CDR3 gives the full variable domain: KAGVTQTPRYLIKTRGQQVTLSCSPISGHRSVSWYQQTPGQGLQFLFEYFSETQRNKGNFPGRFSGRQFSNSRSEMNVSTLELGDSALYLCASSLEAVGGNTIYFGEGSWLTVV.

The CDR3 DNA reads as TGTGCCAGCAGCCAGACTAATCAGCCCCAGCATTTT. As protein: CASSQTNQPQHF. The gene calls are TRBV3-1 and TRBJ1-5; D unclear. The V end lost 3 bases, the J end lost 4 bases, and 4 bases lay between the germline ends. Germline CDR1 reads LGHDT; CDR2 reads YNNKEL (reference sequence). The CDR3 consists of 12 residues.

The chain employs TRBV20-1 and TRBJ1-1, with 7 bases aligning to TRBD1. This CDR3 is built from 14 residues. V shed 2 bases and J 3 bases; nucleotides not matched to a gene: 6. Germline CDR1 is DFQATT and CDR2 is SNEGSKA (reference sequence). This CDR3 reads CSARSGTAYTEAFF. The CDR3 DNA reads as TGCAGTGCTAGATCCGGGACAGCGTACACTGAAGCTTTCTTT.

In its sample, this clonotype was seen once. This chain joins TRBV5-1 and TRBJ2-7, with a tentative D call TRBD2 (6 bases). Looked up from germline, CDR1 is SGHRS and CDR2 is YFSETQ. The CDR3 is made up of 16 amino acids. V gave up 4 bases and J gave up 1 base, with 18 bases separating them. The CDR3 sequence is CASSGDLGPSSYEQYF. As DNA, the CDR3 is TGCGCCAGCAGCGGGGACTTGGGACCGTCGTCCTACGAGCAGTACTTC. Drawing the rest from reference TRBV5-1 and TRBJ2-7, the complete variable domain is KAGVTQTPRYLIKTRGQQVTLSCSPISGHRSVSWYQQTPGQGLQFLFEYFSETQRNKGNFPGRFSGRQFSNSRSEMNVSTLELGDSALYLCASSGDLGPSSYEQYFGPGTRLTVT.

V gene TRBV27 combines with J gene TRBJ2-1, with TRBD2 as a possible D gene (6 bases). V gave up 0 bases and J gave up 9 bases, with 9 bases separating them. In germline, CDR1 is MNHEY, CDR2 SMNVEV (reference sequence). The CDR3 has 13 amino acids. The CDR3 reads CASSLSMGGEQFF. The CDR3 DNA reads as TGTGCCAGCAGTTTATCTATGGGAGGTGAGCAGTTCTTC.

The rearrangement uses TRBV11-2 and TRBJ1-5; 8 bases are a match to TRBD1. Per the germline V gene, CDR1 is SGHAT and CDR2 is FQNNGV. CDR3 length: 16 amino acids. Germline trimming cut 5 bases from V and 2 bases from J; bases unmatched to any gene: 8. The CDR3 loop reads CASSAWTGPGNQPQHF. CDR3 sequence (DNA): TGTGCCAGCAGCGCCTGGACAGGGCCCGGCAATCAGCCCCAGCATTTT.

V gene TRBV28 combines with J gene TRBJ2-5, with 10 bases that match TRBD2. The CDR3 totals 15 residues. In germline, CDR1 is MDHEN, CDR2 SYDVKM. V gave up 4 bases and J gave up 5 bases; unmatched junction bases: 7. The CDR3 loop is CASSSGLAAGETQYF. CDR3 nucleotides: TGTGCCAGCAGTTCTGGACTAGCGGCCGGGGAGACCCAGTACTTC.

The chain recombines TRBV9 with TRBJ1-1; unclear D gene. Trimming removed 3 bases at V and 0 bases at J, with 12 bases between. Germline loops: CDR1 SGDLS, CDR2 YYNGEE. This CDR3 has 15 amino acids. The CDR3 loop reads CASSGTESMNTEAFF. The CDR3 coding sequence is TGTGCCAGCAGCGGGACGGAATCCATGAACACTGAAGCTTTCTTT.

This clonotype has just one count. The CDR3 spells CASSPGTGEESYEQYF. The CDR3 nucleotides read TGTGCCAGCAGCCCCGGGACAGGGGAAGAATCGTACGAGCAGTACTTC. The V call is TRBV5-5, the J call TRBJ2-7, with TRBD1 matching over 10 bases. CDR3 length: 16 amino acids. The junction had 11 bases not matched to a gene; V was cut back by 4 bases and J by 4 bases. Germline V gene lookup returns CDR1 SGHKS and CDR2 YYEKEE (reference sequence).

The V call is TRBV5-4, the J call TRBJ2-7; D is uncertain. Trimming removed 0 bases from V and 6 bases from J, with 10 bases in between. Germline V lookup: CDR1 SGHNT, CDR2 YYREEE (reference sequence). The CDR3 runs to 13 residues. CDR3 amino acids: CASSLGSTSEQYF. For the CDR3, the DNA is TGTGCCAGCAGCTTGGGGTCCACTTCCGAGCAGTACTTC.

The chain recombines TRBV2 with TRBJ2-1; 9 bases align to TRBD2. This CDR3 has 16 amino acids. The V gene's germline CDR1 is SNHLY and CDR2 FYNNEI. V was pared by 0 bases and J by 6 bases, with 6 bases of the junction left unmatched. CDR3 sequence (DNA): TGTGCCAGCAGTGAAGCAAGGGGACTAGCAGGCAATGAGCAGTTCTTC. Its translation: CASSEARGLAGNEQFF.

The sample holds a few counts of this clonotype. This chain links TRBV7-9 with TRBJ2-7; weak D call: TRBD1 (6 bases). The CDR3 consists of 15 residues. V lost 5 bases and J lost 1, with 15 bases in between. Per the germline V gene, CDR1 is SEHNR and CDR2 is FQNEAQ (reference sequence). The CDR3 nucleotides read TGTGCCAGCAGCCCCGGCAGGGGCCCTTCCTACGAGCAGTACTTC. This codes for CASSPGRGPSYEQYF.

The chain employs TRBV7-9 and TRBJ2-2; 7 bases fit TRBD2. The trim removed 4 bases at V and 4 bases at J, leaving 12 bases unmatched. Germline assignment: CDR1 SEHNR and CDR2 FQNEAQ (reference sequence). The CDR3 consists of 17 residues. The CDR3 DNA sequence: TGTGCCAGCAGCTCGGAGGGCGGCGGGGGAGGCACCGGGGAGCTGTTTTTT. Protein sequence: CASSSEGGGGGTGELFF.

The chain recombines TRBV19 with TRBJ2-1; TRBD2 agrees at 8 bases. This CDR3 comprises 15 residues. The V gene end was trimmed by 3 bases and the J gene end by 9 bases; junction bases not matched to a gene: 10. CDR1 LNHDA and CDR2 SQIVND come from the germline V gene (reference sequence). As DNA, the CDR3 is TGTGCCAGTAGTATCTGGTCGGGAGGGCCGGGTGAGCAGTTCTTC. As protein: CASSIWSGGPGEQFF.

The chain couples TRBV19 to TRBJ2-7, with 9 positions matching TRBD1. J lost 1 base, V lost 7 bases, and 8 bases had no gene match. Germline assignment: CDR1 LNHDA and CDR2 SQIVND (reference sequence). The CDR3 runs 15 residues. This chain's CDR3 is CASTQWGTGSYEQYF. In DNA form, the CDR3 reads TGTGCCAGTACCCAATGGGGGACAGGGTCCTACGAGCAGTACTTC.

This sequence joins TRBV3-1 and TRBJ2-5; 10 nucleotides align to TRBD2. Germline V gene lookup returns CDR1 LGHDT and CDR2 YNNKEL (reference sequence). V shed 1 base, J shed 5 bases, and the junction held 13 bases outside the gene matches. CDR3 length: 18 amino acids. The CDR3 DNA reads as TGTGCCAGCAGCCAAGCTAATTGGCTAGCGGGAGAGGGGGAGACCCAGTACTTC. Translating it yields CASSQANWLAGEGETQYF.

This clonotype has only one observation. The chain uses TRBV11-1 and TRBJ2-3; TRBD2 aligns across 16 bases. The CDR3 runs 20 residues. The junction had 12 bases not matched to a gene; V was cut back by 5 bases and J by 1 base. Germline V gene lookup returns CDR1 SGHAT and CDR2 FQDESV (reference sequence). The CDR3 DNA is TGTGCCAGCAGCCATCAGCCCGGGACTAGCGGGGGGGCCCGCACAGATACGCAGTATTTT. Its translation is CASSHQPGTSGGARTDTQYF. The full variable domain, rest sourced from reference TRBV11-1 and TRBJ2-3, is EAEVAQSPRYKITEKSQAVAFWCDPISGHATLYWYRQILGQGPELLVQFQDESVVDDSQLPKDRFSAERLKGVDSTLKIQPAELGDSAMYLCASSHQPGTSGGARTDTQYFGPGTRLTVL.

J is TRBJ2-7 and V is TRBV19; D ambiguous. The V end lost 2 bases, the J end lost 3 bases, and 14 bases lay between the germline ends. Germline V gene sequence: CDR1 LNHDA, CDR2 SQIVND (reference sequence). This CDR3 region has 15 residues. CDR3 sequence (DNA): TGTGCCAGTAGTATAACTCCCGCTGTCAGCTACGAGCAGTACTTC. Its protein is CASSITPAVSYEQYF. Variable domain in full (rest from reference TRBV19 and TRBJ2-7): DGGITQSPKYLFRKEGQNVTLSCEQNLNHDAMYWYRQDPGQGLRLIYYSQIVNDFQKGDIAEGYSVSREKKESFPLTVTSAQKNPTAFYLCASSITPAVSYEQYFGPGTRLTVT.

The chain uses TRBV29-1 and TRBJ2-1; tentative D call: TRBD2 (6 bases). V lost 4 bases and J 4 bases, leaving 14 bases between the germline ends. Looked up from germline, CDR1 is SQVTM and CDR2 is ANQGSEA. The CDR3 has 14 amino acids. The CDR3 region is CSVVTGEVYNEQFF. CDR3 nucleotides: TGCAGCGTTGTAACGGGAGAAGTATACAATGAGCAGTTCTTC.